This T cell receptor (beta chain) appears in the sequencing data of a study of T cells in Graves' hyperthyroidism and ophthalmopathy. Findings and caveats of the study: Prediction of ophthalmopathy progression came a median roughly 7.1 months pre-onset.

Every diagnosis used clinical symptoms, serum thyroxine and TRAb, thyroid ultrasound and orbital computed tomography. This clonotype occurred many times. Its target is not known. Amplified TCR beta CDR3 regions came from RNA transcripts. The study used the HTBI primer set for a first-round RT-PCR of the TCR CDR3. TCRdb re-derived calls from the multiplex PCR reads in MiXCR, one entry per CDR3 protein. There are around 600,000 distinct CDR3 sequences in the sample; approximately 15% occur only once, and roughly 6.6% lies in the top ten. The CDR3 spans 15 residues. V lost 5 bases to trimming and J lost 3 bases; unmatched junction nucleotides: 8. Germline-derived CDR1 and CDR2 are MNHNS and SASEGT.

The sample was blood. This TCR came from a woman in her twenties or thirties with Graves' hyperthyroidism. The chain combines TRBV6-1 with TRBJ2-3, with 7 bases identical to TRBD1. CDR3 nucleotides: TGTGCCAGCAGTCGGACAGGAGGCGGGACAGATACGCAGTATTTT. Amino acids: CASSRTGGGTDTQYF.